These 29 T cell receptor beta chains originate from one sample sequenced in a study of blood T cell repertoires in COVID-19. Clones were sequenced by immunoSEQ multiplex PCR, and TCRdb holds only the in-frame ones, with some missing. Of about 340,000 clones in the sample, around 83% are singletons; the top ten hold around 3%. Sequencing used peripheral blood. The origin of the receptors is a man aged 30 to 45 with active or convalescent COVID-19.

The chain has TRBV15 and TRBJ1-5; D is perhaps TRBD1 (5 bases). Germline V CDR1 and CDR2: LNHNV, YYDKDF (reference sequence). CDR3 length: 14 residues. V lost 1 base, J lost 8 bases, and 12 bases lay in between. The CDR3 sequence is CATSRAAGIKPQHF. The CDR3, as DNA: TGTGCCACCAGCAGAGCTGCAGGGATTAAGCCCCAGCATTTT.

This clone showed up just once. The chain combines TRBV4-3 with TRBJ2-2, with 7 bases matching TRBD2. CDR1 LGHNA and CDR2 YSLEER come from the germline V gene. Trimming took 0 bases from V and 5 from J; bases not matched to a gene: 9. The CDR3 extends over 17 amino acids. The DNA for the CDR3 is TGCGCCAGCAGCCAAGATCGGGCGGGAGCTACGACCGGGGAGCTGTTTTTT. Translation gives CASSQDRAGATTGELFF.

This chain uses TRBV9 with TRBJ2-7; the match to TRBD1 covers 9 bases. The CDR3 has 15 amino acids. The ends lost 4 bases at V and 4 bases at J; junction bases unmatched: 9. Germline V gene sequence: CDR1 SGDLS, CDR2 YYNGEE. The CDR3 DNA follows: TGTGCCAGCAGCACCGACTCGGGACAGGGATACGAGCAGTACTTC. It translates to CASSTDSGQGYEQYF.

This sequence joins TRBV19 and TRBJ2-7, with 11 bases lining up with TRBD2. Germline V gene sequence: CDR1 LNHDA, CDR2 SQIVND (reference sequence). The V gene end was trimmed by 1 base and the J gene end by 9 bases; junction bases not matched to a gene: 8. This CDR3 is built from 15 residues. The CDR3 loop is CASSIGTGLAASQYF. CDR3 DNA: TGTGCCAGTAGTATAGGGACGGGACTAGCGGCTTCGCAGTACTTC.

V is TRBV6-5 and J is TRBJ2-2; TRBD1 matches 7 bases. Trimming at V came to 2 bases and at J to 8 bases, leaving 11 bases not matched to a gene. The CDR3 totals 16 residues. Germline V lookup: CDR1 MNHEY, CDR2 SVGAGI. The CDR3 region is CASSYPYDRVRGELFF. CDR3 nucleotides: TGTGCCAGCAGTTACCCGTACGACAGGGTGAGGGGGGAGCTGTTTTTT.

This chain connects TRBV7-2 to TRBJ2-1; 7 positions agree with TRBD2. The length of the CDR3 is 15 residues. J gave up 0 bases and V 3 bases, and 2 bases lay outside the gene matches. Germline CDR1 SGHTA, CDR2 FQGNSA. In nucleotides, the CDR3 is TGTGCCAGCAGCTTTGTAGCGGGCTCCTACAATGAGCAGTTCTTC. Protein: CASSFVAGSYNEQFF. The whole variable domain, filled in from reference TRBV7-2 and TRBJ2-1, reads GAGVSQSPSNKVTEKGKDVELRCDPISGHTALYWYRQSLGQGLEFLIYFQGNSAPDKSGLPSDRFSAERTGGSVSTLTIQRTQQEDSAVYLCASSFVAGSYNEQFFGPGTRLTVL.

J is TRBJ2-3 and V is TRBV12-3 or TRBV12-4; D is undetermined. The CDR3 is 13 residues long. Trimming cost V 1 base and J 5 bases, with 7 bases left between them. CDR3 nucleotides: TGTGCCAGCAGTTTAGATGGCGGAGATACGCAGTATTTT. Translating it yields CASSLDGGDTQYF.

This chain uses TRBV5-1 with TRBJ1-2; 9 bases fit TRBD1. Looked up from germline, CDR1 is SGHRS and CDR2 is YFSETQ. Trimming cost V 1 base and J 7 bases; bases outside gene matches: 23. The CDR3 runs to 20 residues. The CDR3: CASSLTPLNRDRVQWGGYTF. The CDR3 bases are TGCGCCAGCAGCTTGACGCCCTTAAATCGGGACAGGGTACAGTGGGGTGGCTACACCTTC.

This chain joins TRBV5-4 and TRBJ2-6; 8 bases match TRBD1. Germline V lookup: CDR1 SGHNT, CDR2 YYREEE (reference sequence). This CDR3 comprises 17 residues. The ends lost 4 bases at V and 0 bases at J; junction bases unmatched: 6. The CDR3 is CASSILQGVSGANVLTF. The DNA for the CDR3 is TGTGCCAGCAGCATACTACAGGGGGTCTCTGGGGCCAACGTCCTGACTTTC.

This sequence joins TRBV30 and TRBJ1-2; TRBD1 might be the D (6 bases). CDR3 size: 15 residues. Germline CDR1 is GTSNPN and CDR2 is SVGIG (reference sequence). Trimming took 7 bases from V and 0 from J, leaving 18 bases between them. CDR3 DNA: TGTGCCTTTGAGGACAGTAAGAGACCTAACTATGGCTACACCTTC. Amino acids: CAFEDSKRPNYGYTF.

The CDR3 sequence is CATSRVDNYGYTF. CDR3 nucleotides: TGTGCCACCAGCAGAGTAGATAACTATGGCTACACCTTC. The rearrangement links TRBV15 to TRBJ1-2; the D is unclear. V shed 1 base and J shed 1 base, with 4 bases lying between them. This CDR3 is built from 13 residues. Germline V CDR1 and CDR2: LNHNV, YYDKDF (reference sequence). Full variable domain (remainder filled in from reference TRBV15 and TRBJ1-2): DAMVIQNPRYQVTQFGKPVTLSCSQTLNHNVMYWYQQKSSQAPKLLFHYYDKDFNNEADTPDNFQSRRPNTSFCFLDIRSPGLGDTAMYLCATSRVDNYGYTFGSGTRLTVV.

This clone has just one count. The V call is TRBV4-1, the J call TRBJ1-6, with no clear D. Germline assignment: CDR1 MGHRA and CDR2 YSYEKL. V was trimmed by 0 bases and J by 5 bases, leaving 11 bases between them. This CDR3 region has 16 residues. The CDR3 DNA reads as TGCGCCAGCAGCCAAGATGAGTGGCGGGATAATTCACCCCTCCACTTT. Amino acids: CASSQDEWRDNSPLHF.

The J gene is TRBJ2-7, the V gene TRBV7-2; 8 bases fit TRBD2. V trimming: 5 bases; J trimming: 7 bases; junction bases outside the gene matches: 13. Germline assignment: CDR1 SGHTA and CDR2 FQGNSA. CDR3 length: 15 residues. CDR3 DNA sequence: TGTGCCAGCAGCCTCAGAGTAGCGGGACCCGGTGAGCAGTACTTC. Translation: CASSLRVAGPGEQYF.

V is TRBV25-1 and J is TRBJ1-1; D gene ambiguous. Per the germline V gene, CDR1 is MGHDK and CDR2 is SYGVNS. CDR3 size: 15 residues. V was pared by 0 bases and J by 4 bases, with 12 bases between. CDR3 in DNA: TGTGCCAGCAGTGAATATAAAGCAGGTCCCACTGAAGCTTTCTTT. Protein sequence: CASSEYKAGPTEAFF.

V gene TRBV11-1 combines with J gene TRBJ1-2, with TRBD1 as a possible D gene (5 bases). The V end was cut by 5 bases, the J end by 4 bases, with 8 bases between. This CDR3 is 12 amino acids long. Germline CDR1 reads SGHAT; CDR2 reads FQDESV (reference sequence). CDR3 sequence (DNA): TGTGCCAGCAGCGGGGACTTCTATGGCTACACCTTC. This gives the protein CASSGDFYGYTF.

This clone was observed many times. J is TRBJ1-4 and V is TRBV10-3; 10 bases map to TRBD1. This CDR3 comprises 15 residues. V trimming: 7 bases; J trimming: 3 bases; junction bases outside the gene matches: 5. The germline V gene has CDR1 ENHRY and CDR2 SYGVKD. Here the CDR3 reads CAITGTGDPNEKLFF. Written as DNA, the CDR3 is TGTGCCATCACAGGGACAGGGGATCCTAATGAAAAACTGTTTTTT.

The sample holds one count of this clone. This chain links TRBV9 with TRBJ2-2; 9 bases are a match to TRBD2. Germline V gene data show CDR1 as SGDLS and CDR2 as YYNGEE. The CDR3 totals 15 residues. J lost 5 bases, V lost 4 bases, and 6 bases had no gene match. CDR3 residues: CASSSRGGATGELFF. CDR3 nucleotides: TGTGCCAGCAGCTCGCGGGGGGGCGCAACCGGGGAGCTGTTTTTT. Full variable domain (missing parts from reference TRBV9 and TRBJ2-2): DSGVTQTPKHLITATGQRVTLRCSPRSGDLSVYWYQQSLDQGLQFLIQYYNGEERAKGNILERFSAQQFPDLHSELNLSSLELGDSALYFCASSSRGGATGELFFGEGSRLTVL.

The chain is built from TRBV4-1 and TRBJ2-7; 8 positions match TRBD2. V dropped 8 bases and J dropped 5; count of bases not matched to a gene: 17. Germline V CDR1 and CDR2: MGHRA, YSYEKL. CDR3 length equals 16 residues. Here the CDR3 reads CASGNGGVARKNEQYF. CDR3 nucleotides: TGCGCCAGCGGCAACGGGGGGGTAGCGCGTAAAAACGAGCAGTACTTC.

The chain recombines TRBV28 with TRBJ1-2, with 8 bases fitting TRBD1. This CDR3 comprises 12 residues. V was clipped by 5 bases and J by 4 bases; unmatched bases: 0. Germline CDR1 reads MDHEN; CDR2 reads SYDVKM. The CDR3 bases are TGTGCCAGCAGTGGGACAGGCTATGGCTACACCTTC. Amino acid sequence: CASSGTGYGYTF.

This rearrangement joins TRBV28 to TRBJ2-7; D may be TRBD1 (5 bases). Trimming cost V 5 bases and J 4 bases, with 12 bases left between them. This CDR3 has 13 residues. Germline V gene data show CDR1 as MDHEN and CDR2 as SYDVKM. CDR3 residues: CASSPPGFYEQYF. The CDR3 DNA is TGTGCCAGCAGTCCCCCAGGGTTTTACGAGCAGTACTTC.

This sequence joins TRBV9 and TRBJ2-3; D possibly corresponds to TRBD1 (7 bases). Germline assignment: CDR1 SGDLS and CDR2 YYNGEE. The CDR3 runs to 15 residues. V was clipped by 2 bases and J by 4 bases, with 14 bases between them. The CDR3, as DNA: TGTGCCAGCAGCGTGCGGGACAGATATTCAGATACGCAGTATTTT. Translated: CASSVRDRYSDTQYF. Based on the CDR3 plus reference TRBV9 and TRBJ2-3, the full variable domain is DSGVTQTPKHLITATGQRVTLRCSPRSGDLSVYWYQQSLDQGLQFLIQYYNGEERAKGNILERFSAQQFPDLHSELNLSSLELGDSALYFCASSVRDRYSDTQYFGPGTRLTVL.

There are a few counts of this clone. The CDR3 sequence is CASSPGTVNTEAFF. DNA of the CDR3: TGTGCCAGCAGCCCAGGGACAGTGAACACTGAAGCTTTCTTT. The chain has TRBV4-2 and TRBJ1-1; TRBD1 aligns across 7 bases. The V gene's germline CDR1 is LGHNA and CDR2 YNFKEQ. V gave up 4 bases and J gave up 0 bases; unmatched junction bases: 2. CDR3 size: 14 residues.

This clone was observed a few times. CDR3 residues: CASSQDRVSGGRGFF. The DNA for the CDR3 is TGCGCCAGCAGCCAAGATCGGGTTAGCGGGGGACGGGGGTTCTTC. The rearrangement links TRBV4-1 to TRBJ2-1, with 9 nucleotides matching TRBD2. CDR1 is MGHRA and CDR2 is YSYEKL in the germline V gene. The trim removed 0 bases at V and 15 bases at J, leaving 12 bases unmatched. This CDR3 contains 15 residues.

This clone is a singleton in its sample. The chain uses TRBV27 and TRBJ2-5; 12 bases align to TRBD2. V was clipped by 3 bases and J by 3 bases; unmatched bases: 2. Looked up from germline, CDR1 is MNHEY and CDR2 is SMNVEV (reference sequence). The CDR3 consists of 15 residues. In DNA form, the CDR3 reads TGTGCCAGCAGTTTTCGGACTAGCGGGAAAGAGACCCAGTACTTC. This gives the protein CASSFRTSGKETQYF.

The chain is built from TRBV3-1 (or the pseudogene TRBV3-2) and TRBJ1-1; D gene ambiguous. The V gene lost 5 bases and the J gene lost 4 bases, with 14 bases spanning the gap. There are 14 residues in the CDR3. Per germline, CDR1 LGHDT and CDR2 YNNKEL (reference sequence). This chain's CDR3 is CASSYTSRSTEAFF. As DNA, the CDR3 is TGTGCCAGCAGCTACACCTCTCGGAGCACTGAAGCTTTCTTT.

The chain uses TRBV10-2 and TRBJ2-1; TRBD2 agrees at 7 bases. This CDR3 region has 17 residues. V lost 5 bases and J lost 0; bases outside the gene matches: 10. Germline V gene lookup returns CDR1 WSHSY and CDR2 SAAADI. The CDR3, as DNA: TGCGCCAGCAGTCCCCTCGGGACTACCAGCTCCTACAATGAGCAGTTCTTC. Translating gives CASSPLGTTSSYNEQFF.

In DNA form, the CDR3 reads TGTGCCAGCAGCACAGGGGGCAAAGAAAAACTGTTTTTT. It translates to CASSTGGKEKLFF. The V call is TRBV6-5, the J call TRBJ1-4, with 9 bases identical to TRBD1. Germline V gives CDR1 MNHEY, CDR2 SVGAGI. The V segment lost 6 bases and the J segment 8 bases; nucleotides outside the gene matches: 4. The CDR3 has 13 residues.

The chain uses TRBV28 and TRBJ2-5; TRBD1 matches at 9 bases. After removal of 5 bases from V and 4 bases from J, the junction contained 23 bases not matched to a gene. Germline lookup yields CDR1 MDHEN and CDR2 SYDVKM. The CDR3 has 20 amino acids. The CDR3 spells CASSPTSRDRVTKKGETQYF. As DNA, the CDR3 is TGTGCCAGCAGTCCAACCTCCCGGGACAGGGTTACGAAGAAGGGAGAGACCCAGTACTTC.

The rearrangement uses TRBV30 and TRBJ2-7, with D maybe TRBD2 (5 bases). V lost 2 bases to trimming and J lost 3 bases, with 5 bases between them. Germline CDR1 reads GTSNPN; CDR2 reads SVGIG (reference sequence). The CDR3 is 11 amino acids. The CDR3 nucleotides read TGTGCCTGGAGTCGGGGCTACGAGCAGTACTTC. It specifies CAWSRGYEQYF.